Following are 8 T cell receptor beta chains from one sample sequenced in a study of blood T cell repertoires in COVID-19. TCRdb keeps only in-frame clones here, not all; method: immunoSEQ multiplex PCR. Of nearly 100,000 clones detected, about 88% appear once; the ten largest clones hold approximately 1.6%. The sample comprised peripheral blood. The source is a man older than 75 with acute or convalescent COVID-19.

The chain recombines TRBV18 with TRBJ1-3, with D possibly being TRBD1 (6 bases). Germline assignment: CDR1 KGHSH and CDR2 LQKENI. V lost 9 bases, J lost 2 bases, and 11 bases lay in between. The CDR3 consists of 13 residues. The CDR3 DNA reads TGTGCCAGTCAGGGGTCCACTGGAAACACCATATATTTT. It encodes CASQGSTGNTIYF.

The V and J genes are TRBV4-1 and TRBJ2-2; no definite D call. V was clipped by 0 bases and J by 6 bases, with 26 bases between them. CDR1 MGHRA and CDR2 YSYEKL come from the germline V gene. This CDR3 is built from 20 residues. For the CDR3, the DNA is TGCGCCAGCAGCCAAGATCGTCATCAGGATCAACAAAATACACCCGGGGAGCTGTTTTTT. It yields the protein CASSQDRHQDQQNTPGELFF.

Note on this clone: The sample contains more than one DNA sequence encoding this CDR3. This sequence joins TRBV2 and TRBJ1-1; possibly TRBD1 for D (5 bases). The V and J ends lost 6 bases and 1 base respectively, with 9 bases between them. CDR3 length: 13 amino acids. Per the germline V gene, CDR1 is SNHLY and CDR2 is FYNNEI. CDR3 loop: CASSSQGNTEAFF. In DNA form, the CDR3 reads TGTGCCAGCAGCTCCCAGGGGAACACTGAAGCTTTCTTT.

DNA for the CDR3: TGTGCCAGCAGTGAATCTCTGGACAGGAGAACCTACGAGCAGTACTTC. It codes for CASSESLDRRTYEQYF. The chain couples TRBV6-1 to TRBJ2-7; 7 nucleotides line up with TRBD1. Germline-derived CDR1 and CDR2 are MNHNS and SASEGT. The CDR3 totals 16 residues. Unmatched junction bases numbered 9, after V lost 2 bases and J lost 2 bases.

This rearrangement joins TRBV23-1 to TRBJ2-7; 7 bases agree with TRBD1. TRBV23-1 is an ORF, and what it does is uncertain. The CDR3 consists of 16 residues. V lost 6 bases, J lost 3 bases, and 14 bases stayed unmatched. In DNA form, the CDR3 reads TGCGCCAGCAGCGAAGAGACAGGGTTGAGGTACTACGAGCAGTACTTC. It translates to CASSEETGLRYYEQYF.

The rearrangement links TRBV6-6 to TRBJ1-4; 8 bases fit TRBD1. Per germline, CDR1 MNHNY and CDR2 SVGAGI (reference sequence). This CDR3 comprises 16 residues. J lost 3 bases, V lost 5 bases, and 8 bases had no gene match. The CDR3 protein is CASSRTGISSNEKLFF. The CDR3 DNA reads TGTGCCAGCAGTAGGACAGGGATATCTTCTAATGAAAAACTGTTTTTT.

The rearrangement uses TRBV27 and TRBJ1-5; no clear D gene. The V end lost 4 bases, the J end lost 2 bases, and 6 bases lay between the germline ends. This CDR3 region has 13 residues. Germline CDR1 and CDR2: MNHEY and SMNVEV (reference sequence). The CDR3 DNA reads as TGTGCCAGCAGTTACCGGGGCAATCAGCCCCAGCATTTT. The encoded protein is CASSYRGNQPQHF.

The chain employs TRBV4-2 and TRBJ1-2; perhaps TRBD1 as D (6 bases). Germline assignment: CDR1 LGHNA and CDR2 YNFKEQ. This CDR3 is 14 amino acids long. Trimming stripped 0 bases from V and 7 bases from J, with 12 bases between. In DNA form, the CDR3 reads TGTGCCAGCAGCCAAGATGGGGGGGCGGGTGGCTACACCTTC. This codes for CASSQDGGAGGYTF.